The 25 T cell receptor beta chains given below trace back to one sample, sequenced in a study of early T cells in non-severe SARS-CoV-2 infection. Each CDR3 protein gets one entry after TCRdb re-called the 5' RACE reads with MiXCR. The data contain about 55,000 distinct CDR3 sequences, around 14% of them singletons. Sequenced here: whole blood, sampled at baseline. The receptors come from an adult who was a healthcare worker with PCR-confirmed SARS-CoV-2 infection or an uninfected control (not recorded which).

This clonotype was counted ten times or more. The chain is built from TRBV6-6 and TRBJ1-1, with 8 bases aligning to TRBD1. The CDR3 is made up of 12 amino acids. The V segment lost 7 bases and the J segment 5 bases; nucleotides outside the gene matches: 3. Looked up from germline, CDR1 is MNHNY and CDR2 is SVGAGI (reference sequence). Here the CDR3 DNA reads TGTGCCAGCAAGGACAGGGATACTGAAGCTTTCTTT. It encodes CASKDRDTEAFF.

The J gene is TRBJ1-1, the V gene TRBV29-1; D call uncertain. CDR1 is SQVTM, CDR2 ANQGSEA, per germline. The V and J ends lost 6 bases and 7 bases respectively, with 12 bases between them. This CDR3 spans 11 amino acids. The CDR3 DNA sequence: TGCAGCGTGGGTGGAGGGAATGAAGCTTTCTTT. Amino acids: CSVGGGNEAFF. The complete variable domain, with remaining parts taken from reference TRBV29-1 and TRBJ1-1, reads SAVISQKPSRDICQRGTSLTIQCQVDSQVTMMFWYRQQPGQSLTLIATANQGSEATYESGFVIDKFPISRPNLTFSTLTVSNMSPEDSSIYLCSVGGGNEAFFGQGTRLTVV.

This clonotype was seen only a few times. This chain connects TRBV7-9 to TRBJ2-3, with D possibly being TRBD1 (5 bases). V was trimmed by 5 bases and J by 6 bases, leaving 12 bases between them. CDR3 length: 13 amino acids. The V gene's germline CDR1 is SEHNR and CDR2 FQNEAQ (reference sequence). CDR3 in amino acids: CASSHPRVDTQYF. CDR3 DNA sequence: TGTGCCAGCAGCCACCCCAGGGTCGATACGCAGTATTTT.

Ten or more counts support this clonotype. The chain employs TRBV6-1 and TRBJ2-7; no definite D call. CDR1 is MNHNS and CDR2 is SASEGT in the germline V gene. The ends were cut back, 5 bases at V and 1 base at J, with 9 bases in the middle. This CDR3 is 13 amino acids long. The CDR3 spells CASSSPGSYEQYF. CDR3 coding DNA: TGTGCCAGCAGTTCTCCCGGGTCCTACGAGCAGTACTTC.

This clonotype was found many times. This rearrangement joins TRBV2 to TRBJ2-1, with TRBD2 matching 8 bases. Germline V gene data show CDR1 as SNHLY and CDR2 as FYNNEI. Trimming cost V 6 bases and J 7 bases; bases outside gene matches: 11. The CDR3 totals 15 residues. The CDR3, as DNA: TGTGCCAGCAGACACTTACGGGAGGGTACAAATGAGCAGTTCTTC. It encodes CASRHLREGTNEQFF.

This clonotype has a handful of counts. The CDR3 reads CASSTRQGTGELFF. CDR3 in DNA: TGTGCCAGCAGCACAAGACAGGGCACCGGGGAGCTGTTTTTT. The chain employs TRBV9 and TRBJ2-2; 7 nucleotides match TRBD1. The V gene end was trimmed by 4 bases and the J gene end by 4 bases; junction bases not matched to a gene: 4. The CDR3 is 14 residues long. The germline CDR1 and CDR2 sequences are SGDLS and YYNGEE.

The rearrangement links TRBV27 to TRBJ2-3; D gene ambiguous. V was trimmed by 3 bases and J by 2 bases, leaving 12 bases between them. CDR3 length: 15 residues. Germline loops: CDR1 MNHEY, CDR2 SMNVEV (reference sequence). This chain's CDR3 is CASSFLPTDTDTQYF. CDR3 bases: TGTGCCAGCAGTTTTCTCCCGACTGACACAGATACGCAGTATTTT.

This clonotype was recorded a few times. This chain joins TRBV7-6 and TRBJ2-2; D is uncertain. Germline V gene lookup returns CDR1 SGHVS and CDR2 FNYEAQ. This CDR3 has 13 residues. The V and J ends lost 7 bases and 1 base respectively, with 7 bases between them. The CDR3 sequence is CASTARNTGELFF. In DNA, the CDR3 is TGTGCCAGCACGGCCCGGAACACCGGGGAGCTGTTTTTT. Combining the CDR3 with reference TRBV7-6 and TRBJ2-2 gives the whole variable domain GAGVSQSPRYKVTKRGQDVALRCDPISGHVSLYWYRQALGQGPEFLTYFNYEAQQDKSGLPNDRFSAERPEGSISTLTIQRTEQRDSAMYRCASTARNTGELFFGEGSRLTVL.

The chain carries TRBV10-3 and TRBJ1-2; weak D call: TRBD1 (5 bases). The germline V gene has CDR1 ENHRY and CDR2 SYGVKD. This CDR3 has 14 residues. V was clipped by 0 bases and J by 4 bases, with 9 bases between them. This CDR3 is CAISESGELYGYTF. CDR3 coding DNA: TGTGCCATCAGTGAGTCGGGGGAACTCTATGGCTACACCTTC.

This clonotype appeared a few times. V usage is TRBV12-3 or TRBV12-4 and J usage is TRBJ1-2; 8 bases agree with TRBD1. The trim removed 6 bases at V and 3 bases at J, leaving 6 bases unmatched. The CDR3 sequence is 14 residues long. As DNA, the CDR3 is TGTGCCAGCAGGGGCCAGGGGGCACACTATGGCTACACCTTC. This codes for CASRGQGAHYGYTF.

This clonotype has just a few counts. The CDR3 nucleotides are TGTGCCAGCAGTTTTTGGGGTTCCAAAAACATTCAGTACTTC. Amino acids: CASSFWGSKNIQYF. V and J are TRBV12-3 or TRBV12-4 and TRBJ2-4; D is unclear. V was trimmed by 3 bases and J by 2 bases, leaving 8 bases between them. The CDR3 extends over 14 amino acids.

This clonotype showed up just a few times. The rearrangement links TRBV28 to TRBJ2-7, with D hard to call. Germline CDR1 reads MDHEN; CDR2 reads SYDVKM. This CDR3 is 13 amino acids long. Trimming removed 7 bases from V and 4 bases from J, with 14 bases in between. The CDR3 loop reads CASTINSGYEQYF. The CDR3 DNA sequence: TGTGCCAGCACTATAAATTCTGGATACGAGCAGTACTTC. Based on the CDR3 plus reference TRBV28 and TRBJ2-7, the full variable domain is DVKVTQSSRYLVKRTGEKVFLECVQDMDHENMFWYRQDPGLGLRLIYFSYDVKMKEKGDIPEGYSVSREKKERFSLILESASTNQTSMYLCASTINSGYEQYFGPGTRLTVT.

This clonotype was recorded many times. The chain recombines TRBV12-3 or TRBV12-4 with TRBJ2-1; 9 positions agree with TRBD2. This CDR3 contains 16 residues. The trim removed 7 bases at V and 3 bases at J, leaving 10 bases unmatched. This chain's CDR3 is CASTNRASGDYNEQFF. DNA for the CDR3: TGTGCCAGCACCAACCGGGCTAGCGGGGACTACAATGAGCAGTTCTTC.

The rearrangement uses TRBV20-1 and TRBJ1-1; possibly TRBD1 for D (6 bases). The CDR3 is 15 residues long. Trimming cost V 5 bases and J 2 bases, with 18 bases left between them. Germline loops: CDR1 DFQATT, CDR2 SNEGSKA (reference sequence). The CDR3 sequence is CSAHPLTGLNTEAFF. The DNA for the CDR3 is TGCAGTGCTCATCCCCTCACAGGGTTAAACACTGAAGCTTTCTTT.

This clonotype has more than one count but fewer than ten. The CDR3 region has the DNA TGTGCCAGCCGCCCTAGCGCCTTCTCCTACAATGAGCAGTTCTTC. This sequence encodes CASRPSAFSYNEQFF. V usage is TRBV3-1 and J usage is TRBJ2-1; maybe TRBD2 (6 bases). Trimming removed 8 bases at V and 0 bases at J, with 14 bases between. The CDR3 covers 15 residues. CDR1 is LGHDT and CDR2 is YNNKEL in the germline V gene (reference sequence).

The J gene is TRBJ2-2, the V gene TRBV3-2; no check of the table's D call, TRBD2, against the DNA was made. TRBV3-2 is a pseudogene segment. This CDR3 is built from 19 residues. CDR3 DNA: TGTGCCAGCAGCCAAGATTTGTGGGACTACCCTCATAACACCGGGGAGCTGTTTTTT. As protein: CASSQDLWDYPHNTGELFF.

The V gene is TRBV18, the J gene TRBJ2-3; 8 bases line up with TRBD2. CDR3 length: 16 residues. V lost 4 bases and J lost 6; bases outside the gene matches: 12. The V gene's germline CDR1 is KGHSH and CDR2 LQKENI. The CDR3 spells CASSQNSAGAGDTQYF. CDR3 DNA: TGTGCCAGCTCACAGAATTCAGCGGGAGCGGGGGATACGCAGTATTTT.

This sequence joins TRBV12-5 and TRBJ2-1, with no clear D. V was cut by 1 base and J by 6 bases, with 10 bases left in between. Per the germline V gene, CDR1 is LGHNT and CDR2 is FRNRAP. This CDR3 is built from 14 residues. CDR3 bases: TGTGCTAGTGGTTTGGCTAGTAGATCCAATGAGCAGTTCTTC. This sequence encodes CASGLASRSNEQFF.

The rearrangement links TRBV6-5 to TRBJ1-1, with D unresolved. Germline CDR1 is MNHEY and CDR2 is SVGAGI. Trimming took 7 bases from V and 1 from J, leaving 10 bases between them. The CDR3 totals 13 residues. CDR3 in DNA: TGTGCCAGCATCCGAGGGAGGAACACTGAAGCTTTCTTT. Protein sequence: CASIRGRNTEAFF.

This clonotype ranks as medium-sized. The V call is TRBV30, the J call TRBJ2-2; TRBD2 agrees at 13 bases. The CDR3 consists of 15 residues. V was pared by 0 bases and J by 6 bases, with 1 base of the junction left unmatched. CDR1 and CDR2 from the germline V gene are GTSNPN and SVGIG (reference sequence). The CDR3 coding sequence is TGTGCCTGGAGTGTACTAGCGGGAGGGCCCGGGGAGCTGTTTTTT. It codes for CAWSVLAGGPGELFF.

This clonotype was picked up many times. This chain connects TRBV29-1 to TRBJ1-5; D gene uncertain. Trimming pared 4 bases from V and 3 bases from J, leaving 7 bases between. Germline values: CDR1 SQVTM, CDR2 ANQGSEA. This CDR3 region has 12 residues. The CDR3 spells CSVAGSNQPQHF. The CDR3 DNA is TGCAGCGTTGCCGGGTCCAATCAGCCCCAGCATTTT.

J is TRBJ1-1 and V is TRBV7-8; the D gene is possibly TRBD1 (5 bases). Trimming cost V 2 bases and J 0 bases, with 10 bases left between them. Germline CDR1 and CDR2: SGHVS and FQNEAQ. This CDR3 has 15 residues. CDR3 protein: CASSLIAGLNTEAFF. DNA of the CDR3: TGTGCCAGCAGCTTAATTGCAGGGCTGAACACTGAAGCTTTCTTT.

The CDR3 nucleotides are TGTGCCAGCAGTGAAGTTCGGGGCTCCACCGGGGAGCTGTTTTTT. Encoded protein: CASSEVRGSTGELFF. This chain connects TRBV6-1 to TRBJ2-2, with D perhaps matching TRBD1 or TRBD2 (5 bases each). Germline V gene sequence: CDR1 MNHNS, CDR2 SASEGT. CDR3 length: 15 residues. Trimming left V 1 base short and J 4 bases short, with 10 bases between.

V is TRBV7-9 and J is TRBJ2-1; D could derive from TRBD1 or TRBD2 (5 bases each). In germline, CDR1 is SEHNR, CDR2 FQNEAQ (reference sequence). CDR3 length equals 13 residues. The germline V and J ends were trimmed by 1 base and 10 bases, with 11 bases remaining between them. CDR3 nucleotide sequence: TGTGCCAGCAGCTTAGATGGGACCGCAGAGCAGTTCTTC. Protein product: CASSLDGTAEQFF. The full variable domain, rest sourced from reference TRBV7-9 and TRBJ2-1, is DTGVSQNPRHKITKRGQNVTFRCDPISEHNRLYWYRQTLGQGPEFLTYFQNEAQLEKSRLLSDRFSAERPKGSFSTLEIQRTEQGDSAMYLCASSLDGTAEQFFGPGTRLTVL.

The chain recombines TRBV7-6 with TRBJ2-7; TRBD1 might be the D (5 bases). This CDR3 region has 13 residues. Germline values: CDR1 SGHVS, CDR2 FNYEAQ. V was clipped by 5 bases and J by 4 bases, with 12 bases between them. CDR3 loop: CASSKLDTYEQYF. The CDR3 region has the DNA TGTGCCAGCAGCAAGCTGGACACATACGAGCAGTACTTC.